One and the same sample provided the 26 T cell receptor beta chains below, sequenced in a study of CD8+ T cells in alopecia areata. RNA extraction was followed by reverse transcription into cDNA, which acted as the sequencing template. Generated by immunoSEQ multiplex PCR, the TCRdb table keeps only in-frame clones and is missing some. The table lists about 100,000 clones, 45% to 60% of them singletons, with around 23% in the top ten. What was sequenced was NKG2D-low CD8+ T cells sorted from blood. These receptors all come from a human donor with alopecia areata.

As DNA, the CDR3 is TGTGCCAGCACAGGACAGGGGAACGAAAAACTGTTTTTT. Residues: CASTGQGNEKLFF. This chain connects TRBV28 to TRBJ1-4, with TRBD1 matching 9 bases. Germline trimming cut 7 bases from V and 8 bases from J; bases unmatched to any gene: 5. This CDR3 is built from 13 residues. Germline V CDR1 and CDR2: MDHEN, SYDVKM.

V is TRBV18 and J is TRBJ2-1, with 11 bases matching TRBD2. Germline loops: CDR1 KGHSH, CDR2 LQKENI. CDR3 length: 16 amino acids. The V gene end was trimmed by 4 bases and the J gene end by 3 bases; junction bases not matched to a gene: 5. Here the CDR3 reads CASSHPGTSGYNEQFF. The CDR3 nucleotides read TGTGCCAGCTCACATCCCGGGACTAGCGGCTACAATGAGCAGTTCTTC.

This chain joins TRBV5-1 and TRBJ1-1; 7 bases agree with TRBD1. Germline trimming cut 2 bases from V and 4 bases from J; bases unmatched to any gene: 2. This CDR3 is built from 13 residues. Germline V gene lookup returns CDR1 SGHRS and CDR2 YFSETQ. CDR3 sequence (DNA): TGCGCCAGCAGCTTAACAGGGGTCACTGAAGCTTTCTTT. This codes for CASSLTGVTEAFF.

The table lists this clone with a few counts. The chain uses TRBV23-1 and TRBJ2-3; 9 nucleotides align to TRBD1. TRBV23-1 is sorted into the ORF group, with uncertain function. V was pared by 6 bases and J by 4 bases, with 8 bases of the junction left unmatched. The CDR3 length is 15 residues. The CDR3 bases are TGCGCCAGCAGACGATTGGGACAGGGCCCAGATACGCAGTATTTT. Translating it yields CASRRLGQGPDTQYF.

The chain employs TRBV2 and TRBJ2-7; 11 bases map to TRBD1. The CDR3 length is 14 residues. Trimming at V came to 8 bases and at J to 2 bases, leaving 5 bases not matched to a gene. Per the germline V gene, CDR1 is SNHLY and CDR2 is FYNNEI. The CDR3 reads CASGVGQGAYEQYF. DNA of the CDR3: TGTGCCAGCGGGGTGGGACAGGGGGCCTACGAGCAGTACTTC.

This clone was seen just once. The chain has TRBV20-1 and TRBJ2-3; the D is unclear. The CDR3 has 11 amino acids. CDR1 is DFQATT and CDR2 is SNEGSKA in the germline V gene (reference sequence). The V and J ends lost 4 bases and 5 bases respectively, with 7 bases between them. The CDR3 loop reads CSATPGDTQYF. In DNA form, the CDR3 reads TGCAGTGCTACACCCGGAGATACGCAGTATTTT.

The V and J genes are TRBV28 and TRBJ2-1, with D tentatively TRBD1 or TRBD2 (5 bases each). The CDR3 sequence is 13 residues long. The V end was cut by 1 base, the J end by 8 bases, with 9 bases between. The germline gives CDR1 MDHEN, CDR2 SYDVKM. CDR3 protein: CASSLSGQHEQFF. The CDR3 DNA follows: TGTGCCAGCAGTTTATCGGGGCAGCATGAGCAGTTCTTC.

The sample holds a few counts of this clone. This chain uses TRBV28 with TRBJ2-2, with D perhaps given as TRBD1 or TRBD2 (5 bases each). The germline CDR1 and CDR2 sequences are MDHEN and SYDVKM. V lost 4 bases and J 7 bases, leaving 13 bases between the germline ends. The CDR3 covers 14 residues. CDR3 protein: CASSSGANFGELFF. The DNA of the CDR3 is TGTGCCAGCAGTTCCGGGGCGAACTTCGGGGAGCTGTTTTTT. The variable domain in full, with the rest retrieved from reference TRBV28 and TRBJ2-2, is DVKVTQSSRYLVKRTGEKVFLECVQDMDHENMFWYRQDPGLGLRLIYFSYDVKMKEKGDIPEGYSVSREKKERFSLILESASTNQTSMYLCASSSGANFGELFFGEGSRLTVL.

The chain couples TRBV28 to TRBJ2-1; possible D gene TRBD1, 6 bases. Trimming left V 6 bases short and J 5 bases short, with 17 bases between. Germline CDR1 and CDR2: MDHEN and SYDVKM. There are 15 residues in the CDR3. DNA of the CDR3: TGTGCCAGCAGCCCACCCCAGGACAGCCACAATGAGCAGTTCTTC. Translating gives CASSPPQDSHNEQFF.

The rearrangement links TRBV6-1 to TRBJ2-5; 8 bases fit TRBD1. The J segment lost 4 bases and the V segment lost 2 bases, leaving 9 bases of the junction unmatched. The CDR3 is 16 residues long. CDR1 is MNHNS, CDR2 SASEGT, per germline. The CDR3 reads CASSEPGQGLTETQYF. For the CDR3, the DNA is TGTGCCAGCAGTGAACCCGGACAGGGATTGACAGAGACCCAGTACTTC.

This clone showed up just once. The rearrangement links TRBV5-6 to TRBJ2-7; 10 nucleotides align to TRBD2. CDR1 is SGHDT, CDR2 YYEEEE, per germline. V lost 2 bases to trimming and J lost 1 base; unmatched junction nucleotides: 9. This CDR3 has 17 residues. CDR3 nucleotides: TGTGCCAGCAGCTTCCCCAGCGGGAGGGCCGTTTCCTACGAGCAGTACTTC. This encodes CASSFPSGRAVSYEQYF.

This clone was seen a few times. J is TRBJ2-3 and V is TRBV5-1, with 8 bases aligning to TRBD2. Trimming removed 3 bases from V and 3 bases from J; junction bases left unmatched: 18. CDR1 and CDR2 (germline): SGHRS, YFSETQ. The CDR3 extends over 19 amino acids. Here the CDR3 DNA reads TGCGCCAGCAGCTCAGGCCAGGGGTGGAGCGGGAGTCGAACAGATACGCAGTATTTT. Encoded protein: CASSSGQGWSGSRTDTQYF.

The table lists this clone with a few counts. The chain couples TRBV27 to TRBJ2-1, with D possibly being TRBD1 or TRBD2 (5 bases each). V dropped 3 bases and J dropped 4 bases, with 10 bases sitting between them. The CDR3 sequence is 14 residues long. Germline V gives CDR1 MNHEY, CDR2 SMNVEV (reference sequence). The CDR3 DNA follows: TGTGCCAGCAGTTTGGGACGGTATTACAATGAGCAGTTCTTC. Protein product: CASSLGRYYNEQFF.

This chain joins TRBV14 and TRBJ2-7, with 14 nucleotides matching TRBD2. This CDR3 is built from 17 residues. Germline V gives CDR1 SGHDN, CDR2 FVKESK. The ends lost 2 bases at V and 5 bases at J; junction bases unmatched: 8. DNA for the CDR3: TGTGCCAGCAGCCAATTGGGACTAGCGGGAGAAAGGAACGAGCAGTACTTC. The encoded protein is CASSQLGLAGERNEQYF.

The chain joins TRBV6-5 to TRBJ1-2; D is perhaps TRBD1 (6 bases). V lost 6 bases, J lost 8 bases, and 22 bases lay in between. Germline values: CDR1 MNHEY, CDR2 SVGAGI. The CDR3 loop spans 15 amino acids. CDR3: CASSIQQGLLLGYTF. The CDR3 DNA reads TGTGCCAGCAGCATACAACAGGGCCTGCTGTTAGGCTACACCTTC.

V is TRBV6-5 and J is TRBJ2-5, with D hard to call. Germline V CDR1 and CDR2: MNHEY, SVGAGI. The length of the CDR3 is 14 residues. The germline V and J ends were trimmed by 6 bases and 5 bases, with 16 bases remaining between them. CDR3 DNA sequence: TGTGCCAGCAGGCCCCCTGACTCCTCGGAGACCCAGTACTTC. This translates into CASRPPDSSETQYF.

This clone was detected a few times. V is TRBV29-1 and J is TRBJ2-7; 9 nucleotides agree with TRBD1. With V trimmed by 4 bases and J by 2 bases, 9 bases remained unmatched. CDR3 size: 15 residues. Per germline, CDR1 SQVTM and CDR2 ANQGSEA. The CDR3 coding sequence is TGCAGCGTTGTGGGGACAGGGAGTAGCCCCTACGAGCAGTACTTC. Translated: CSVVGTGSSPYEQYF.

The chain is built from TRBV5-1 and TRBJ2-1, with 8 bases matching TRBD2. There are 14 residues in the CDR3. CDR1 and CDR2 (germline): SGHRS, YFSETQ. V dropped 3 bases and J dropped 5; count of bases not matched to a gene: 4. CDR3 protein: CASSWVLADNEQFF. CDR3 sequence (DNA): TGCGCCAGCAGCTGGGTACTAGCGGACAATGAGCAGTTCTTC. Full variable domain (outside the CDR3, taken from reference TRBV5-1 and TRBJ2-1): KAGVTQTPRYLIKTRGQQVTLSCSPISGHRSVSWYQQTPGQGLQFLFEYFSETQRNKGNFPGRFSGRQFSNSRSEMNVSTLELGDSALYLCASSWVLADNEQFFGPGTRLTVL.

This clone showed up just a few times. This chain uses TRBV28 with TRBJ2-3, with D perhaps TRBD2 (6 bases). This CDR3 region has 15 residues. The V end lost 6 bases, the J end lost 0 bases, and 13 bases lay between the germline ends. CDR1 and CDR2 (germline): MDHEN, SYDVKM. CDR3 sequence reads: CASRPGLTSTDTQYF. CDR3 nucleotides: TGTGCCAGCAGACCGGGACTTACGAGCACAGATACGCAGTATTTT.

The chain has TRBV5-1 and TRBJ1-5; D not resolved. Germline loops: CDR1 SGHRS, CDR2 YFSETQ. This CDR3 is built from 12 residues. The V end was cut by 4 bases, the J end by 4 bases, with 6 bases between. The CDR3, as DNA: TGCGCCAGCAGCCCCCAGAATCAGCCCCAGCATTTT. It specifies CASSPQNQPQHF. Full variable domain (outside the CDR3, taken from reference TRBV5-1 and TRBJ1-5): KAGVTQTPRYLIKTRGQQVTLSCSPISGHRSVSWYQQTPGQGLQFLFEYFSETQRNKGNFPGRFSGRQFSNSRSEMNVSTLELGDSALYLCASSPQNQPQHFGDGTRLSIL.

The gene calls are TRBV9 and TRBJ2-3; D is uncertain. CDR3 length equals 11 residues. The germline V gene has CDR1 SGDLS and CDR2 YYNGEE. V lost 0 bases and J 5 bases, leaving 1 base between the germline ends. The CDR3 DNA is TGTGCCAGCAGCGTAGAAGATACGCAGTATTTT. Translating gives CASSVEDTQYF.

The rearrangement uses TRBV7-6 and TRBJ1-1; D possibly corresponds to TRBD1 (5 bases). The germline V and J ends were trimmed by 5 bases and 2 bases, with 9 bases remaining between them. Per germline, CDR1 SGHVS and CDR2 FNYEAQ. There are 13 residues in the CDR3. In nucleotides, the CDR3 is TGTGCCAGCAGCCAGACAGTTAACACTGAAGCTTTCTTT. It specifies CASSQTVNTEAFF. Full variable domain (remainder filled in from reference TRBV7-6 and TRBJ1-1): GAGVSQSPRYKVTKRGQDVALRCDPISGHVSLYWYRQALGQGPEFLTYFNYEAQQDKSGLPNDRFSAERPEGSISTLTIQRTEQRDSAMYRCASSQTVNTEAFFGQGTRLTVV.

The sample holds a few counts of this clone. The V call is TRBV25-1, the J call TRBJ2-1; TRBD2 matches at 10 bases. Germline loops: CDR1 MGHDK, CDR2 SYGVNS. The V and J ends lost 4 bases and 7 bases, in that order; junction bases with no gene match: 1. CDR3 length equals 13 residues. CDR3: CASSVGLANEQFF. The DNA of the CDR3 is TGTGCCAGCAGTGTGGGACTAGCGAATGAGCAGTTCTTC.

The CDR3 DNA reads TGTGCCAGCAGCCAAGAAGTGCGGTCCGGCGAAAAACTGTTTTTT. Its translation is CASSQEVRSGEKLFF. The chain links TRBV14 to TRBJ1-4; D gene ambiguous. CDR1 and CDR2 from the germline V gene are SGHDN and FVKESK. The CDR3 runs 15 residues. V was shortened by 0 bases and J by 8 bases, with 13 bases between the two germline ends.

The V gene is TRBV2, the J gene TRBJ1-4; D unresolved. CDR3 size: 15 residues. The V gene lost 5 bases and the J gene lost 3 bases, with 13 bases spanning the gap. CDR1 and CDR2 (germline): SNHLY, FYNNEI. The CDR3 DNA reads as TGTGCCAGCAGTCTCACCGAACCGGCTAATGAAAAACTGTTTTTT. Amino acid sequence: CASSLTEPANEKLFF.

This chain connects TRBV6-5 to TRBJ2-2, with a possible D match to TRBD2 (5 bases). Trimming stripped 5 bases from V and 6 bases from J, with 16 bases between. The CDR3 sequence is 15 residues long. CDR1 is MNHEY and CDR2 is SVGAGI in the germline V gene. Here the CDR3 reads CASSAGSGKAGELFF. Written as DNA, the CDR3 is TGTGCCAGCAGTGCTGGGTCGGGGAAGGCCGGGGAGCTGTTTTTT.